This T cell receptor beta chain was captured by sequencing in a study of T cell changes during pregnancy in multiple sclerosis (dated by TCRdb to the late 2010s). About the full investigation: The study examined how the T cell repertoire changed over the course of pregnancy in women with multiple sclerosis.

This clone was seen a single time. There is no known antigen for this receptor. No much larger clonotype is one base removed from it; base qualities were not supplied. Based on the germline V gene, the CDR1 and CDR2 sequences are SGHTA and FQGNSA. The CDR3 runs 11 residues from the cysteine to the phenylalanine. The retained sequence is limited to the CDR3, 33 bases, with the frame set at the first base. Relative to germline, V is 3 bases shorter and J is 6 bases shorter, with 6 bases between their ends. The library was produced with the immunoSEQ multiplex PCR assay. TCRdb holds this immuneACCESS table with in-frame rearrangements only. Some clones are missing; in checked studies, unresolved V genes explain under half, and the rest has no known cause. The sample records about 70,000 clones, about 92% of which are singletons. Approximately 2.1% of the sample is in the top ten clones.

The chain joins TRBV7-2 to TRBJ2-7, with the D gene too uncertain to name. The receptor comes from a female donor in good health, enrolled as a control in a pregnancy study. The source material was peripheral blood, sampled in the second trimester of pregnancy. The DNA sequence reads TGTGCCAGCAGCTTTAGAGGCGAGCAGTACTTC. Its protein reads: CASSFRGEQYF.